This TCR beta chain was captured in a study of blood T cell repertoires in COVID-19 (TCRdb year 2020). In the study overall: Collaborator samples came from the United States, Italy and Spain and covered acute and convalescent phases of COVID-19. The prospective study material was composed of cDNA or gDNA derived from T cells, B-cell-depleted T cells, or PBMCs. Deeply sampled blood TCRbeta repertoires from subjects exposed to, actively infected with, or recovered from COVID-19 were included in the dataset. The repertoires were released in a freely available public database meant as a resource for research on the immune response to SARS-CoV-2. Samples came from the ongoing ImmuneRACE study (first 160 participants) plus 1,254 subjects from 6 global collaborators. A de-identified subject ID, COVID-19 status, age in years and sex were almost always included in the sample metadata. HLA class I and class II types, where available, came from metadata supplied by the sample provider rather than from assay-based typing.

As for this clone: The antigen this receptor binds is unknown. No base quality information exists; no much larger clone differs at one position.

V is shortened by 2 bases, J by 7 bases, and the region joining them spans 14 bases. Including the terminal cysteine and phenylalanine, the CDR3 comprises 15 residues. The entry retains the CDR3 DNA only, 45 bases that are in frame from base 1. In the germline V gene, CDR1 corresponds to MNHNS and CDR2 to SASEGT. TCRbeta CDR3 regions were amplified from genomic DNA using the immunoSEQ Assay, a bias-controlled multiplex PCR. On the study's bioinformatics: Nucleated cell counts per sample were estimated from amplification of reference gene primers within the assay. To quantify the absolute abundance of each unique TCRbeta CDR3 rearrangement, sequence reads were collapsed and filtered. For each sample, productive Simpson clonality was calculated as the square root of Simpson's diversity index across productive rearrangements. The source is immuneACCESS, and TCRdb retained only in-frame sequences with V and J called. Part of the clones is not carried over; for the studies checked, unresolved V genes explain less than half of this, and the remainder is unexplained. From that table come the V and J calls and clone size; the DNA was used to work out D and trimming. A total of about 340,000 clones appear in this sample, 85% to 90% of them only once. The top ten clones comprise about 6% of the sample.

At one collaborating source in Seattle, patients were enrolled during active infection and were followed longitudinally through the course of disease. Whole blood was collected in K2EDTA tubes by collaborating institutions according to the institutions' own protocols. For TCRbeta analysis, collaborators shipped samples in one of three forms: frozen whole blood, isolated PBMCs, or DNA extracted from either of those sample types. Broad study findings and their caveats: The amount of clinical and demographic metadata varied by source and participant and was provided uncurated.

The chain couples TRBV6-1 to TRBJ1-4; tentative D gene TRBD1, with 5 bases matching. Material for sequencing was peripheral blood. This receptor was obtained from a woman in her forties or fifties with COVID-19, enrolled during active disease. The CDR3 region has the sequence CASSEPGDPREKLFF. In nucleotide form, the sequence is TGTGCCAGCAGTGAACCGGGGGATCCGCGTGAAAAACTGTTTTTT.